The present entry profiles one T cell receptor beta chain with its context. Germline V gene data show CDR1 as LGHDT and CDR2 as YNNKEL (reference sequence). The CDR3 contains 14 residues. Trimming took 4 bases from V and 5 from J; bases not matched to a gene: 2. Clones were sequenced by immunoSEQ multiplex PCR, and TCRdb holds only the in-frame ones, with some missing. The table has about 82,000 clones, 75% to 85% seen once; the top ten hold around 12%. The sample originates from a study of blood T cell repertoires in COVID-19. This TCR came from a woman aged 40 to 50 with active or convalescent COVID-19. Sequenced sample: peripheral blood. The V gene is TRBV3-1 (or the pseudogene TRBV3-2), the J gene TRBJ2-7; TRBD2 matches 13 bases. This CDR3 reads CASSLGTSGNEQYF. The DNA for the CDR3 is TGTGCCAGCAGCCTCGGGACTAGCGGGAACGAGCAGTACTTC.